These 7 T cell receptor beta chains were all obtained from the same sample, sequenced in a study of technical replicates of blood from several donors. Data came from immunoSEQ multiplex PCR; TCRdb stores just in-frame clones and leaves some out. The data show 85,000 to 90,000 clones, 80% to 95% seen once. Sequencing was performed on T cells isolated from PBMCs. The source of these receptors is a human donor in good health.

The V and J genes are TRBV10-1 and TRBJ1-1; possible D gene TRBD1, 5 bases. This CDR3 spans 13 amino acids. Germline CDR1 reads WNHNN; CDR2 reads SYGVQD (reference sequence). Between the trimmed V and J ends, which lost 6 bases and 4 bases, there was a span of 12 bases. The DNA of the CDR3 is TGCGCCAGCAGCGCGGGACCCAGCACTGAAGCTTTCTTT. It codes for CASSAGPSTEAFF.

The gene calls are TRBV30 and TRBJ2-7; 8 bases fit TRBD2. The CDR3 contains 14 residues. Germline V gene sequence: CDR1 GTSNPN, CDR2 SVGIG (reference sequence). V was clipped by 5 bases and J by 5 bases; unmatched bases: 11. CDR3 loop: CAWDGGAGRHEQYF. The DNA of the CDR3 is TGTGCCTGGGACGGGGGGGCCGGTCGCCACGAGCAGTACTTC.

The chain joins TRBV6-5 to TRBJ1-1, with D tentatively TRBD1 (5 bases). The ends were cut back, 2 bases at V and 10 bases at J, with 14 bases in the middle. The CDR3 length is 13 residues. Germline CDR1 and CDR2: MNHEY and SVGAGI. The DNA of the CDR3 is TGTGCCAGCAGTTACCGGTCAGGGTTCGGAGCTTTCTTT. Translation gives CASSYRSGFGAFF.

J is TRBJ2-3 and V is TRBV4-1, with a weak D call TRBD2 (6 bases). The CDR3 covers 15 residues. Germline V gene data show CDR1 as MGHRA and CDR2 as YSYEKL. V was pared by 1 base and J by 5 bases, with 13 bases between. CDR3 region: CASSQVGGGGDTQYF. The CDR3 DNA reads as TGCGCCAGCAGCCAAGTGGGGGGTGGGGGAGATACGCAGTATTTT.

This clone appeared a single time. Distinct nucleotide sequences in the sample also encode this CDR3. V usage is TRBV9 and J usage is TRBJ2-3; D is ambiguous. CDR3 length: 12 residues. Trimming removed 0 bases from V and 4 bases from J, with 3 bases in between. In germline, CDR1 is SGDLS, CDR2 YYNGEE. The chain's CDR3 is CASSVGADTQYF. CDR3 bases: TGTGCCAGCAGCGTAGGCGCAGATACGCAGTATTTT.

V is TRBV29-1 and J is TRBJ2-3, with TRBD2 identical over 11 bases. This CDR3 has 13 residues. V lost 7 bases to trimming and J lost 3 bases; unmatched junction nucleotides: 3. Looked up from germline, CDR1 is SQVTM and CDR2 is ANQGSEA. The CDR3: CSATSGRTDTQYF. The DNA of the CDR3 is TGCAGCGCTACTAGCGGGAGAACAGATACGCAGTATTTT.

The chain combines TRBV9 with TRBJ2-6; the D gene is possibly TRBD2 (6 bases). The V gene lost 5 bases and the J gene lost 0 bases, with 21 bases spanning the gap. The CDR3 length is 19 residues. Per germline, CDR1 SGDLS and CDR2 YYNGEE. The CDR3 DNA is TGTGCCAGCAGTCAGGTCGGGGGAAGCGAACCCTCTGGGGCCAACGTCCTGACTTTC. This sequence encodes CASSQVGGSEPSGANVLTF.